The present entry profiles one TCR beta chain with its context. This entry is derived from a study of CD8+ T cells in alopecia areata. Study-wide context: Each of the treated patients was given oral tofacitinib, 5 to 10 mg twice daily, for moderate-to-severe alopecia areata. Scoring of severity for treated patients was based on percentage of affected scalp area.

Trimming pared 3 bases from V and 3 bases from J, leaving 14 bases between. Looked up from germline, CDR1 is GTSNPN and CDR2 is SVGIG (reference sequence). The CDR3 length is 15 residues. RNA extraction was followed by reverse transcription into cDNA, which acted as the sequencing template. Measured with immunoSEQ multiplex PCR; TCRdb has only the in-frame clones, and not every one. This repertoire shows thousands of clones, 65% to 75% found once; its top ten account for around 6%. The treatment: oral pan-JAK inhibitor, 5-10 mg twice daily. Researchers took lesional scalp punch biopsies and peripheral blood from people who were alopecia areata patients.

The sequence was obtained from a human donor with alopecia areata. The source material was skin, sampled at week 24, from a patient treated with tofacitinib. The rearrangement joins TRBV30 to TRBJ2-2; maybe TRBD2 (5 bases). CDR3 sequence (DNA): TGTGCCTGGAGGGTGGGCGGGTACGACACCGGGGAGCTGTTTTTT. This sequence encodes CAWRVGGYDTGELFF. The full variable domain, its missing parts supplied by reference TRBV30 and TRBJ2-2, is SQTIHQWPATLVQPVGSPLSLECTVEGTSNPNLYWYRQAAGRGLQLLFYSVGIGQISSEVPQNLSASRPQDRQFILSSKKLLLSDSGFYLCAWRVGGYDTGELFFGEGSRLTVL.